The 30 T cell receptor beta chains below all came from one sample that was sequenced in a study of molecular identifiers for immune sequencing clone quantification. A single record per CDR3 protein comes from TCRdb applying MiXCR to the PCR reads. The repertoire holds nearly 650,000 distinct CDR3 sequences, with approximately 24% as singletons. The source material was naive CD8+ T cells from blood, with Jurkat cell RNA spiked in. Stated subset: FACS-sorted CD8+CD4-CCR7+CD45RA+ naive T cells. These receptors came from a human donor in good health. Some libraries in this study had Jurkat cell RNA spiked in.

This sequence joins TRBV7-9 and TRBJ1-1; 7 bases align to TRBD1. The CDR3 runs 14 residues. The germline V gene has CDR1 SEHNR and CDR2 FQNEAQ (reference sequence). J was trimmed by 5 bases and V by 0 bases; bases with no gene match: 3. In DNA, the CDR3 is TGTGCCAGCAGCTTAGCCACAGGGGCGACTGAAGCTTTCTTT. The encoded protein is CASSLATGATEAFF.

As concerns this clonotype: One base away lies a much larger clone, so this may be a sequencing read error. This chain uses TRBV7-9 with TRBJ2-5, with 10 bases that match TRBD1. Germline V CDR1 and CDR2: SEHNR, FQNEAQ (reference sequence). V was pared by 3 bases and J by 7 bases, with 11 bases of the junction left unmatched. The CDR3 totals 16 residues. The CDR3: CASSFPGQGSPATQYF. The CDR3 coding sequence is TGTGCCAGCAGCTTCCCGGGACAGGGGTCCCCAGCGACCCAGTACTTC.

The chain recombines TRBV29-1 with TRBJ2-7; 10 nucleotides line up with TRBD1. Germline V gene lookup returns CDR1 SQVTM and CDR2 ANQGSEA. The CDR3 has 15 amino acids. V lost 5 bases to trimming and J lost 3 bases; unmatched junction nucleotides: 10. CDR3 in DNA: TGCAGCGTTTTGACAGGGGGCTTCGACTACTACGAGCAGTACTTC. This sequence encodes CSVLTGGFDYYEQYF.

With respect to this clonotype: A much more abundant neighbour one base away suggests this may be a read error. This chain connects TRBV24-1 to TRBJ2-1, with D uncertain. This CDR3 contains 12 residues. CDR1 KGHDR and CDR2 SFDVKD come from the germline V gene. This CDR3 reads CATSDLASEPLF. The CDR3 DNA reads TGTGCCACCAGTGATTTAGCGTCTGAGCCGCTCTTC.

Points on this clonotype: The CDR3 carries no conserved terminal phenylalanine or tryptophan, so it likely arises from a read error. The chain couples TRBV7-3 to TRBJ2-2; D gene unclear. CDR3 length equals 16 residues. CDR1 is SGHTA and CDR2 is FQGTGA in the germline V gene. CDR3 amino acids: CASSLTYQAPAGELFL. Written as DNA, the CDR3 is TGCGCCAGCAGCTTAACTTATCAGGCTCCGGCCGGGGAGCTGTTTCTT.

This clonotype showed up just a few times. The CDR3 region is CASSSRDRGRPGELFF. As DNA, the CDR3 is TGTGCCAGCAGTTCAAGGGACAGGGGGAGACCCGGGGAGCTGTTTTTT. The V gene is TRBV28, the J gene TRBJ2-2; TRBD1 aligns across 11 bases. CDR1 MDHEN and CDR2 SYDVKM come from the germline V gene. V trimming: 4 bases; J trimming: 6 bases; junction bases outside the gene matches: 7. This CDR3 is built from 16 residues. The full variable domain, in which reference TRBV28 and TRBJ2-2 provide the parts outside the CDR3, is DVKVTQSSRYLVKRTGEKVFLECVQDMDHENMFWYRQDPGLGLRLIYFSYDVKMKEKGDIPEGYSVSREKKERFSLILESASTNQTSMYLCASSSRDRGRPGELFFGEGSRLTVL.

This clonotype was counted at least ten times. This chain uses TRBV4-1 with TRBJ1-3; no reliable D call. Germline assignment: CDR1 MGHRA and CDR2 YSYEKL. V was shortened by 4 bases and J by 3 bases, with 7 bases between the two germline ends. The CDR3 runs 13 residues. CDR3 in amino acids: CASSPQNGNTIYF. CDR3 sequence (DNA): TGCGCCAGCAGCCCTCAGAATGGAAACACCATATATTTT.

There are a few counts of this clonotype. The genes are TRBV30 and TRBJ2-1, with D possibly matching TRBD2 (5 bases). V was pared by 4 bases and J by 1 base, with 11 bases between. Germline values: CDR1 GTSNPN, CDR2 SVGIG (reference sequence). The CDR3 runs to 14 residues. Here the CDR3 reads CAWTSPQSYNEQFF. The CDR3 coding sequence is TGTGCCTGGACTAGCCCCCAGTCCTACAATGAGCAGTTCTTC.

The table lists this clonotype with a few counts. This chain uses TRBV10-1 with TRBJ2-3; D is perhaps TRBD1 or TRBD2 (5 bases each). The germline CDR1 and CDR2 sequences are WNHNN and SYGVQD (reference sequence). V gave up 3 bases and J gave up 0 bases, with 7 bases separating them. The CDR3 consists of 14 residues. The CDR3 is CASSDGGSTDTQYF. The CDR3 region has the DNA TGCGCCAGCAGTGATGGGGGTAGCACAGATACGCAGTATTTT.

As regards this clonotype: A clone one base away is much larger, so this may be a read error. This rearrangement joins TRBV21-1 to TRBJ1-1; the D call TRBD1 from the table was never checked on the DNA. TRBV21-1 is a pseudogene locus. The CDR3 spans 15 residues. The CDR3 loop reads CASSPWDRGVSEAFF. As DNA, the CDR3 is TGTGCCAGCAGCCCCTGGGACAGGGGTGTTTCTGAAGCTTTCTTT.

The chain carries TRBV2 and TRBJ2-3; D is undetermined. The CDR3 extends over 16 amino acids. In germline, CDR1 is SNHLY, CDR2 FYNNEI. The V and J ends lost 4 bases and 2 bases respectively, with 16 bases between them. The CDR3 DNA reads as TGTGCCAGCAGTGGAGGACGTGGGTTAATCACAGATACGCAGTATTTT. Translation gives CASSGGRGLITDTQYF.

Regarding this clonotype: A much more abundant neighbour one base away suggests this may be a read error. CDR3 in amino acids: CASVGGGPQHF. The CDR3 region has the DNA TGCGCCAGCGTGGGGGGAGGGCCCCAGCATTTT. This chain connects TRBV5-1 to TRBJ1-5; D is perhaps TRBD1 (5 bases). Germline V gene data show CDR1 as SGHRS and CDR2 as YFSETQ. V dropped 7 bases and J dropped 9 bases, with 11 bases sitting between them. The CDR3 loop spans 11 amino acids.

This clonotype has a handful of counts. The gene calls are TRBV6-2 or TRBV6-3 and TRBJ1-1, with TRBD1 identical over 9 bases. CDR1 and CDR2 from the germline V gene are MNHEY and SVGEGT. V gave up 6 bases and J gave up 3 bases; unmatched junction bases: 11. The CDR3 sequence is 16 residues long. The CDR3, as DNA: TGTGCCAGCAGCCCTATAATACAGGGGGCGGACACTGAAGCTTTCTTT. Residues: CASSPIIQGADTEAFF.

The chain has TRBV19 and TRBJ2-2; the D is unclear. V lost 11 bases, J lost 2 bases, and 12 bases lay in between. The CDR3 has 13 residues. Per germline, CDR1 LNHDA and CDR2 SQIVND (reference sequence). The CDR3 DNA reads as TGTGCCGGTATTAGTCCAAACACCGGGGAGCTGTTTTTT. Protein: CAGISPNTGELFF.

This clonotype was detected a few times. The chain recombines TRBV7-8 with TRBJ1-1; a weak D match, TRBD1 (6 bases). The V end was cut by 5 bases, the J end by 1 base, with 17 bases between. The germline V gene encodes CDR1 SGHVS and CDR2 FQNEAQ. The CDR3 runs 16 residues. CDR3 sequence reads: CASSLESGATNTEAFF. The CDR3 DNA follows: TGTGCCAGCAGCCTTGAGTCAGGGGCGACGAACACTGAAGCTTTCTTT.

This clonotype has only a few counts. Here the CDR3 DNA reads TGTGCCAGCATCCGCGGGGCTAACACCGGGGAGCTGTTTTTT. Residues: CASIRGANTGELFF. The rearrangement joins TRBV2 to TRBJ2-2, with a weak D call TRBD2 (6 bases). This CDR3 comprises 14 residues. Germline CDR1 and CDR2: SNHLY and FYNNEI. The V end lost 7 bases, the J end lost 2 bases, and 11 bases lay between the germline ends.

This clonotype was detected ten times or more. V and J are TRBV5-6 and TRBJ1-1; D perhaps matches TRBD1 (5 bases). The CDR3 is 16 amino acids. V lost 4 bases to trimming and J lost 1 base, with 17 bases between them. CDR1 is SGHDT, CDR2 YYEEEE, per germline. For the CDR3, the DNA is TGTGCCAGCAGCGGCGCCGCCTTCCAGGGGAACACTGAAGCTTTCTTT. Translation gives CASSGAAFQGNTEAFF.

This chain joins TRBV29-1 and TRBJ2-7, with 11 bases fitting TRBD2. Per the germline V gene, CDR1 is SQVTM and CDR2 is ANQGSEA. The J segment lost 2 bases and the V segment lost 2 bases, leaving 5 bases of the junction unmatched. The CDR3 runs to 15 residues. CDR3 nucleotide sequence: TGCAGCGTTGAAACCGGGACTAGCGGAGCCTACGAGCAGTACTTC. Its translation: CSVETGTSGAYEQYF.

The table lists this clonotype with many counts. The chain joins TRBV2 to TRBJ1-1; unclear D gene. The CDR3 sequence is 12 residues long. CDR1 and CDR2 (germline): SNHLY, FYNNEI. Trimming shortened V by 6 bases and J by 2 bases, and 7 bases separated the two germline ends. CDR3 loop: CASRGFNTEAFF. The CDR3 nucleotides are TGTGCCAGCAGAGGATTTAACACTGAAGCTTTCTTT.

This clonotype was observed at least ten times. The chain employs TRBV7-6 and TRBJ2-3; 8 nucleotides line up with TRBD2. Germline V gives CDR1 SGHVS, CDR2 FNYEAQ. The CDR3 totals 16 residues. The J segment lost 1 base and the V segment lost 1 base, leaving 4 bases of the junction unmatched. The CDR3 loop reads CASSLVTRGGTDTQYF. Written as DNA, the CDR3 is TGTGCCAGCAGCTTAGTGACGCGGGGGGGCACAGATACGCAGTATTTT.

The chain carries TRBV2 and TRBJ2-1, with D possibly being TRBD2 (6 bases). From germline, CDR1 is SNHLY and CDR2 FYNNEI. The CDR3 is 16 amino acids. V was pared by 5 bases and J by 0 bases, with 14 bases between. As DNA, the CDR3 is TGTGCCAGCAGTTCCGGGACTCAAAGCTCCTACAATGAGCAGTTCTTC. It is translated as CASSSGTQSSYNEQFF.

This clonotype was seen only a few times. The chain couples TRBV18 to TRBJ1-1, with a possible D match to TRBD1 (5 bases). CDR3 length equals 14 residues. The V gene lost 3 bases and the J gene lost 3 bases, with 11 bases spanning the gap. Germline values: CDR1 KGHSH, CDR2 LQKENI. Here the CDR3 reads CASSPAGTDTEAFF. DNA of the CDR3: TGTGCCAGCTCACCTGCGGGGACCGACACTGAAGCTTTCTTT.

This rearrangement joins TRBV9 to TRBJ2-1; either TRBD1 or TRBD2 may fit D (6 bases each). The germline V gene encodes CDR1 SGDLS and CDR2 YYNGEE. The V gene lost 3 bases and the J gene lost 6 bases, with 13 bases spanning the gap. The CDR3 totals 14 residues. The CDR3 coding sequence is TGTGCCAGCAGCGGAGGAGGGGGAGGCAATGAGCAGTTCTTC. Translated: CASSGGGGGNEQFF.

In its sample, this clonotype was seen a few times. CDR3 in DNA: TGCAGTGCTAGAGGAGGGACTAGCGGGAGTGGTACAGATACGCAGTATTTT. Its translation: CSARGGTSGSGTDTQYF. This sequence joins TRBV20-1 and TRBJ2-3; TRBD2 agrees at 14 bases. Trimming removed 1 base from V and 3 bases from J; junction bases left unmatched: 6. The CDR3 covers 17 residues. Germline V lookup: CDR1 DFQATT, CDR2 SNEGSKA (reference sequence).

For this clonotype: Possible read error: a much larger clone is one base away. The chain has TRBV12-3 or TRBV12-4 and TRBJ1-1, with 7 bases fitting TRBD1. CDR3 size: 15 residues. The trim removed 5 bases at V and 4 bases at J, leaving 10 bases unmatched. The DNA of the CDR3 is TGTGCCAGCAGTGGTGGAGCCAGGGGGAGCACTGAAGCTTTCTTT. Its protein is CASSGGARGSTEAFF.

In its sample, this clonotype was seen many times. The chain couples TRBV12-3 or TRBV12-4 to TRBJ2-3; D is unresolved. Between the trimmed V and J ends, which lost 3 bases and 4 bases, there was a span of 8 bases. The CDR3 totals 13 residues. CDR3 DNA: TGTGCCAGCAGTTTCAGCAGTCCAGATACGCAGTATTTT. This encodes CASSFSSPDTQYF.

Turning to this clonotype: This could be a read error, since a much larger clone is one nucleotide away. V usage is TRBV6-5 and J usage is TRBJ2-7; TRBD1 aligns across 7 bases. Germline V gene lookup returns CDR1 MNHEY and CDR2 SVGAGI. The CDR3 contains 13 residues. V was clipped by 6 bases and J by 2 bases; unmatched bases: 4. The CDR3 spells CASRGGQPYEQYF. The CDR3, as DNA: TGTGCCAGCAGAGGGGGACAGCCCTACGAGCAGTACTTC.

This clonotype occurred many times. This chain connects TRBV28 to TRBJ1-1; D not certain. This CDR3 has 11 amino acids. Deletions cut 10 bases from V and 1 base from J, with 7 bases between. Germline values: CDR1 MDHEN, CDR2 SYDVKM. For the CDR3, the DNA is TGTGCCACCGGGGAGAACACTGAAGCTTTCTTT. It encodes CATGENTEAFF. The full variable domain, rest sourced from reference TRBV28 and TRBJ1-1, is DVKVTQSSRYLVKRTGEKVFLECVQDMDHENMFWYRQDPGLGLRLIYFSYDVKMKEKGDIPEGYSVSREKKERFSLILESASTNQTSMYLCATGENTEAFFGQGTRLTVV.

This clonotype occurred a few times. The chain links TRBV27 to TRBJ1-1; the match to TRBD1 covers 9 bases. Germline CDR1 reads MNHEY; CDR2 reads SMNVEV (reference sequence). J was trimmed by 3 bases and V by 10 bases; bases with no gene match: 9. This CDR3 has 14 residues. In DNA, the CDR3 is TGTGCCACGAGTCACGGGACAGGGTACACTGAAGCTTTCTTT. Protein sequence: CATSHGTGYTEAFF.

The sample holds many counts of this clonotype. The V call is TRBV6-5, the J call TRBJ2-7; tentatively, D is TRBD2 (5 bases). Germline V CDR1 and CDR2: MNHEY, SVGAGI. This CDR3 comprises 14 residues. The V end lost 10 bases, the J end lost 3 bases, and 19 bases lay between the germline ends. CDR3 protein: CATTGGTDYYEQYF. The CDR3 bases are TGTGCCACTACGGGCGGAACTGACTACTACGAGCAGTACTTC.